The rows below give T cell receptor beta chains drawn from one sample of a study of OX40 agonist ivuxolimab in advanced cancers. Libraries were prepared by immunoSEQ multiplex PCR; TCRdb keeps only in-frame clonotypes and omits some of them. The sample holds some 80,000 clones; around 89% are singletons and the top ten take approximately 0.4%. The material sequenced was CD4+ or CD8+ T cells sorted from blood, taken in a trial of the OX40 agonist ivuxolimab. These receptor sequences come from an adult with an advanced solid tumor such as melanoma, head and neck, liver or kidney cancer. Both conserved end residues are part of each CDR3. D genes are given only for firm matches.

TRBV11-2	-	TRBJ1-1	TGTGCCAGCAGCCTCGGGCAGGGTGAAGCTTTCTTT	CASSLGQGEAFF
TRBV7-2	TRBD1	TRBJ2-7	TGTGCCAGCAGCCGGCAGGGGGATCAGGGGTTCGAGCAGTACTTC	CASSRQGDQGFEQYF
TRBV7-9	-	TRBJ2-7	TGTGCCAGCAGCTTAGCGGGCAGACCGGGGCAGCTCGAGCAGTACTTC	CASSLAGRPGQLEQYF
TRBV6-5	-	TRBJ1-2	TGTGCCAGCAGCCGGGAGGAGAACTATGGCTACACCTTC	CASSREENYGYTF
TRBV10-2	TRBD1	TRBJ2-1	TGCGCCAGCAGTGCGGACAGGCGATCCTACAATGAGCAGTTCTTC	CASSADRRSYNEQFF
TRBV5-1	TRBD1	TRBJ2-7	TGCGCCAGCGCCGGGACAGGATTTGAGCAGTACTTC	CASAGTGFEQYF
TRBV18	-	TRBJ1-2	TGTGCCAGCTCACCACCGGTAACAGGAGGCTACACCTTC	CASSPPVTGGYTF
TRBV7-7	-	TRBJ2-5	TGTGCCAGCGGAGATCTGGGAGGAGGGCAAGAGACCCAGTACTTC	CASGDLGGGQETQYF
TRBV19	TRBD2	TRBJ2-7	TGTGCCAGTAGTACAGGTTATAGAAGCGGGAGGCCCTCCTACGAGCAGTACTTC	CASSTGYRSGRPSYEQYF
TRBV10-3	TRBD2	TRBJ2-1	TGTGCCATCAGTGAGCCGACTAGCGGGAGCTACAATGAGCAGTTCTTC	CAISEPTSGSYNEQFF
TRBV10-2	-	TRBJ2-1	TGCGCCAGCAGTGAACGGGACCTGGGCAATGAGCAGTTCTTC	CASSERDLGNEQFF
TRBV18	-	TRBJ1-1	TGTGCCAGCTCACTGGACAGCAACACTGAAGCTTTCTTT	CASSLDSNTEAFF
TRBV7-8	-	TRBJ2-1	TGTGCCAGCAGGCCGGGATCCCAGGAGAATGAGCAGTTCTTC	CASRPGSQENEQFF
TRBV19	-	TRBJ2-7	TGTGCCAGTAGTACAATCCTACTCGGCCACGAGCAGTACTTC	CASSTILLGHEQYF
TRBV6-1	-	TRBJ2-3	TGTGCCAGCAGTCAGGGACATCCGAGCACAGATACGCAGTATTTT	CASSQGHPSTDTQYF
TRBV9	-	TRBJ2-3	TGTGCCAGCAGCCTCACGCCTAGCACAGATACGCAGTATTTT	CASSLTPSTDTQYF
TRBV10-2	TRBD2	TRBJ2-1	TGCGCCAGCAGTGAAGGCGCGGGAGACAATGAGCAGTTCTTC	CASSEGAGDNEQFF
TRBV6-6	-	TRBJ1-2	TGTGCCAGCAGTCAGGGAGGAATAGCCTATGGCTACACCTTC	CASSQGGIAYGYTF
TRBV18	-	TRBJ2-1	TGTGCCAGCTCACCTAATCTTGCTAGGAACGTCGGTGAGCAGTTCTTC	CASSPNLARNVGEQFF
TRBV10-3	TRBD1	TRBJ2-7	TGTGCCATCAGTGAGTCAGGGGGCGTCACGGGGGAGCAGTACTTC	CAISESGGVTGEQYF
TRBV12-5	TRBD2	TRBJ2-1	TGTGCTAGTGGTTTGTACAGCGGGAGTTGGTACAATGAGCAGTTCTTC	CASGLYSGSWYNEQFF
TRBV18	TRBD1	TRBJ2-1	TGTGCCAGCTCACCTGGCCAGGGGGCATACAATGAGCAGTTCTTC	CASSPGQGAYNEQFF
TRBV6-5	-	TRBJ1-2	TGTGCCAGCAGTCGCAGCGGCCCCACGGGGTATGGCTACACCTTC	CASSRSGPTGYGYTF
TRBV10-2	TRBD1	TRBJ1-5	TGCGCCAGCGCGACCGGGACAGGGGGCAATCAGCCCCAGCATTTT	CASATGTGGNQPQHF